The 17 T cell receptor beta chains below were found in one sample sequenced in a study of Graves' ophthalmopathy and Graves' hyperthyroidism. Amplification targeted the TCR beta CDR3 regions, with RNA transcripts as the source material. The first round was an RT-PCR with HTBI primers, and the second round was a multiplex PCR. TCRdb used MiXCR to reprocess the multiplex PCR reads, holding one entry per CDR3 protein. The profile shows about 400,000 distinct CDR3 sequences, 20% to 25% of them singletons. The specimen was peripheral blood. The receptors were gathered from a woman between 18 and 29 years old with stable Graves' hyperthyroidism.

This clonotype showed up many times. The chain combines TRBV6-2 or TRBV6-3 with TRBJ2-5, with D possibly TRBD1 on 6 matching bases. The V end was cut by 5 bases, the J end by 5 bases, with 12 bases between. The CDR3 length is 13 residues. Germline V gene data show CDR1 as MNHEY and CDR2 as SVGEGT. For the CDR3, the DNA is TGTGCCAGCAGTATTGGGGGCCAGGAGACCCAGTACTTC. Translated: CASSIGGQETQYF.

There are a few counts of this clonotype. This chain links TRBV19 with TRBJ1-2; D not resolved. Germline lookup yields CDR1 LNHDA and CDR2 SQIVND (reference sequence). Trimming stripped 1 base from V and 0 bases from J, with 6 bases between. The CDR3 has 14 amino acids. CDR3 nucleotides: TGTGCCAGTAGTATAGGACATCCTAACTATGGCTACACCTTC. Translated: CASSIGHPNYGYTF.

This clonotype was counted a few times. The gene calls are TRBV12-3 or TRBV12-4 and TRBJ1-2, with 9 bases lining up with TRBD1. CDR3 length: 13 residues. J gave up 7 bases and V 7 bases, and 7 bases lay outside the gene matches. This CDR3 reads CASNWGQGGGYTF. The DNA of the CDR3 is TGTGCCAGCAATTGGGGACAGGGAGGTGGCTACACCTTC.

This clonotype was seen many times. The chain links TRBV28 to TRBJ1-5; D gene unclear. V lost 5 bases, J lost 0 bases, and 14 bases lay in between. The CDR3 spans 16 residues. CDR1 is MDHEN and CDR2 is SYDVKM in the germline V gene. DNA for the CDR3: TGTGCCAGCAGTCCCAGTCGTGGAATTAGCAATCAGCCCCAGCATTTT. Translating it yields CASSPSRGISNQPQHF.

This clonotype was observed a few times. This rearrangement joins TRBV30 to TRBJ2-7; 7 nucleotides match TRBD1. V lost 3 bases, J lost 6 bases, and 8 bases stayed unmatched. Germline CDR1 and CDR2: GTSNPN and SVGIG (reference sequence). The CDR3 contains 13 residues. The CDR3 protein is CAWSPTRQGEQYF. The CDR3 nucleotides read TGTGCCTGGAGCCCGACGAGACAGGGCGAGCAGTACTTC.

Many counts were recorded for this clonotype. The chain recombines TRBV6-1 with TRBJ1-1; D ambiguous. CDR3 length equals 12 residues. The germline V gene encodes CDR1 MNHNS and CDR2 SASEGT. Trimming removed 6 bases from V and 8 bases from J, with 13 bases in between. CDR3 nucleotide sequence: TGTGCCAGCAGGGCGGACTGGCGAGAAGCTTTCTTT. Translating gives CASRADWREAFF.

This clonotype was counted ten times or more. The chain uses TRBV4-1 and TRBJ2-5, with D possibly called TRBD1 or TRBD2 (5 bases each). CDR3 length: 13 amino acids. V was pared by 0 bases and J by 5 bases, with 7 bases between. The V gene's germline CDR1 is MGHRA and CDR2 YSYEKL. CDR3 bases: TGCGCCAGCAGCCAAGACGAGGGGGAGACCCAGTACTTC. Residues: CASSQDEGETQYF.

Of note for this clonotype: A single base separates this from a much larger clone, so it may be a read error. V is TRBV30 and J is TRBJ1-2, with 7 bases lining up with TRBD1. Germline V gene lookup returns CDR1 GTSNPN and CDR2 SVGIG (reference sequence). The CDR3 runs 12 residues. The CDR3 loop reads CAWTTGEIGYIF. CDR3 bases: TGTGCCTGGACTACAGGGGAGATTGGCTACATCTTC.

This clonotype was seen repeatedly, ten times or more. The V gene is TRBV11-2, the J gene TRBJ2-7, with a tentative D call TRBD1 (5 bases). There are 15 residues in the CDR3. V shed 1 base and J shed 0 bases, with 10 bases lying between them. Germline values: CDR1 SGHAT, CDR2 FQNNGV. The CDR3 DNA sequence: TGTGCCAGCAGCTTAGGTGTGGGGCCCTCCTACGAGCAGTACTTC. Translated, it gives CASSLGVGPSYEQYF.

This clonotype has a count of ten or more. This chain uses TRBV11-2 with TRBJ2-7; 12 bases align to TRBD2. CDR1 is SGHAT and CDR2 is FQNNGV in the germline V gene. V lost 4 bases, J lost 3 bases, and 4 bases stayed unmatched. This CDR3 is built from 15 residues. The CDR3 sequence is CASSSTSGGFYEQYF. The CDR3 DNA follows: TGTGCCAGCAGCTCGACTAGCGGGGGCTTCTACGAGCAGTACTTC.

This clonotype was observed at least ten times. The rearrangement links TRBV14 to TRBJ2-5; D gene unclear. Trimming took off 0 bases at V and 0 bases at J, with 8 bases between the two ends. Looked up from germline, CDR1 is SGHDN and CDR2 is FVKESK. This CDR3 region has 15 residues. The CDR3 here is CASSQDAGYQETQYF. The DNA of the CDR3 is TGTGCCAGCAGCCAAGATGCCGGGTACCAAGAGACCCAGTACTTC.

This clonotype was picked up a small number of times. V usage is TRBV4-3 and J usage is TRBJ1-2; D is perhaps TRBD1 (6 bases). V was pared by 4 bases and J by 8 bases, with 11 bases between. CDR1 is LGHNA, CDR2 YSLEER, per germline. CDR3 length: 12 residues. CDR3 loop: CASSRETGGYTF. CDR3 DNA sequence: TGCGCCAGCAGCCGGGAGACAGGCGGCTACACCTTC.

At least ten counts were recorded for this clonotype. The chain joins TRBV5-1 to TRBJ2-7, with 9 bases matching TRBD1. With 4 bases clipped from V and 2 bases from J, the junction kept 7 bases outside the gene matches. CDR1 is SGHRS and CDR2 is YFSETQ in the germline V gene. The CDR3 runs to 15 residues. The CDR3 DNA reads as TGCGCCAGCAGCCCATCTACAGGGGGCCCCTACGAGCAGTACTTC. Its translation is CASSPSTGGPYEQYF.

Concerning this clonotype itself: No conserved phenylalanine or tryptophan ends this CDR3, so it is likely a read error. The V and J genes are TRBV2 and TRBJ1-1; D is unresolved. The CDR3 is made up of 13 amino acids. Germline V gene sequence: CDR1 SNHLY, CDR2 FYNNEI. The ends were cut back, 6 bases at V and 1 base at J, with 9 bases in the middle. The CDR3 DNA reads TGTGCCAGCAGGTCCGGGCCGAACACTGAAGCTTTCTAT. Its translation: CASRSGPNTEAFY.

This clonotype has at least ten counts. The chain is built from TRBV28 and TRBJ1-5; D is possibly TRBD1 (6 bases). V was shortened by 5 bases and J by 0 bases, with 23 bases between the two germline ends. CDR1 and CDR2 (germline): MDHEN, SYDVKM. The CDR3 loop spans 19 amino acids. Written as DNA, the CDR3 is TGTGCCAGCAGTAGCCACCGGGACACCTCCTCGACTAGCAATCAGCCCCAGCATTTT. Residues: CASSSHRDTSSTSNQPQHF.

This clonotype was recorded many times. The V and J genes are TRBV6-1 and TRBJ1-2; 8 bases agree with TRBD1. The CDR3 length is 14 residues. J gave up 1 base and V 6 bases, and 4 bases lay outside the gene matches. Germline CDR1 reads MNHNS; CDR2 reads SASEGT. DNA of the CDR3: TGTGCCAGCAGCAAGGGACAGGTTAACTATGGCTACACCTTC. Its protein is CASSKGQVNYGYTF.

This clonotype was recorded at least ten times. This chain connects TRBV7-9 to TRBJ2-7, with a weak D call TRBD2 (5 bases). Germline V gives CDR1 SEHNR, CDR2 FQNEAQ (reference sequence). The CDR3 extends over 14 amino acids. Trimming took 2 bases from V and 3 from J, leaving 11 bases between them. CDR3 residues: CASSLSGSFYEQYF. CDR3 in DNA: TGTGCCAGCAGCTTAAGTGGGAGTTTCTACGAGCAGTACTTC. The complete variable domain, with remaining parts taken from reference TRBV7-9 and TRBJ2-7, reads DTGVSQNPRHKITKRGQNVTFRCDPISEHNRLYWYRQTLGQGPEFLTYFQNEAQLEKSRLLSDRFSAERPKGSFSTLEIQRTEQGDSAMYLCASSLSGSFYEQYFGPGTRLTVT.